This T cell receptor beta chain was profiled in a study of cytomegalovirus exposure and HLA in healthy donors. Study-wide results and caveats: V- and J-gene trimming of TCR beta was linked (in a later analysis) to a missense DCLRE1C variant. Most subjects had HLA-A and HLA-B alleles reportedly predicted accurately by TCR beta sequences. The study put around 180 TCR beta chains on its list as cytomegalovirus-associated.

This clone was counted once. The antigen remains unidentified. Primers included in the PCR were 60 Vbeta and 13 Jbeta primers. Profiling relied on immunoSEQ multiplex PCR, and the TCRdb table lists in-frame clones only, not all of them. The table has approximately 44,000 clones, over 75% seen once. The CDR3 totals 14 residues. The ends were cut back, 4 bases at V and 5 bases at J, with 15 bases in the middle. The germline CDR1 and CDR2 sequences are SGHNT and YYREEE (reference sequence). Source material: PBMCs. The chain links TRBV5-4 to TRBJ1-1, with D perhaps TRBD1 (6 bases). This clonotype was obtained from a man aged 45-65 years in good health and CMV-seronegative. DNA of the CDR3: TGTGCCAGCAGCCAGTTACTAAGGGGGACTGAAGCTTTCTTT. The encoded protein is CASSQLLRGTEAFF.